Following are 32 T cell receptor beta chains from one sample sequenced in a study of shared clonotypes between healthy human individuals. Sequenced by immunoSEQ multiplex PCR; TCRdb stores in-frame clones only, minus some. The sample gives about 1.5 million clones, 95% to 99% of which show up once; roughly 0.45% is in the top ten. Sequenced material: naive CD4+ T cells sorted from blood. Regarding subset: CD45RA+ positively selected. Source of these receptors: a man under 40 in good health.

The V and J genes are TRBV5-1 and TRBJ1-3; D is ambiguous. The V gene's germline CDR1 is SGHRS and CDR2 YFSETQ. The V and J ends lost 0 bases and 4 bases respectively, with 14 bases between them. The CDR3 extends over 16 amino acids. The CDR3 loop is CASSLGEDPGGNTIYF. The CDR3 bases are TGCGCCAGCAGCTTGGGAGAGGATCCGGGGGGAAACACCATATATTTT.

The J gene is TRBJ2-2, the V gene TRBV2; no firm D call. The V end lost 0 bases, the J end lost 6 bases, and 11 bases lay between the germline ends. The V gene's germline CDR1 is SNHLY and CDR2 FYNNEI. The CDR3 spans 15 residues. CDR3 sequence reads: CASSEALRSAGELFF. The CDR3 DNA reads as TGTGCCAGCAGTGAAGCCCTCCGATCCGCCGGGGAGCTGTTTTTT.

J is TRBJ2-7 and V is TRBV10-1, with a weak D call TRBD2 (6 bases). In germline, CDR1 is WNHNN, CDR2 SYGVQD (reference sequence). The CDR3 runs to 13 residues. The V end was cut by 4 bases, the J end by 6 bases, with 13 bases between. The CDR3 is CASSGRLDSEQYF. CDR3 in DNA: TGCGCCAGCAGTGGTCGACTAGATTCCGAGCAGTACTTC.

With regard to this clone: Within the sample, other DNA sequences also encode this same CDR3. The gene calls are TRBV19 and TRBJ1-4, with 8 bases that match TRBD1. V shed 4 bases, J shed 0 bases, and the junction held 1 base outside the gene matches. This CDR3 region has 15 residues. Germline CDR1 reads LNHDA; CDR2 reads SQIVND (reference sequence). The CDR3 DNA reads as TGTGCCAGTAGTACAGGGGGCGCAACTAATGAAAAACTGTTTTTT. Translating gives CASSTGGATNEKLFF.

Details on this clone: Other nucleotide sequences in the sample specify the same CDR3. This rearrangement joins TRBV28 to TRBJ2-3, with no clear D. This CDR3 has 12 residues. Trimming shortened V by 1 base and J by 4 bases, and 3 bases separated the two germline ends. Germline V CDR1 and CDR2: MDHEN, SYDVKM. CDR3 DNA sequence: TGTGCCAGCAGTTTATCACCAGATACGCAGTATTTT. It yields the protein CASSLSPDTQYF.

CDR3 nucleotide sequence: TGTGCCAGCAGCGTAGATTCAGGGGCAACGAGGCGGAACACTGAAGCTTTCTTT. Its translation is CASSVDSGATRRNTEAFF. V is TRBV9 and J is TRBJ1-1; D is perhaps TRBD1 (6 bases). Germline-derived CDR1 and CDR2 are SGDLS and YYNGEE. The CDR3 runs to 18 residues. Trimming stripped 0 bases from V and 1 base from J, with 19 bases between.

This clone was detected once. The rearrangement links TRBV7-9 to TRBJ1-2; 8 bases are a match to TRBD1. The CDR3 runs to 13 residues. The germline V gene encodes CDR1 SEHNR and CDR2 FQNEAQ (reference sequence). V shed 5 bases and J 8 bases; nucleotides not matched to a gene: 7. The CDR3 region is CASSQTGAGGYTF. The CDR3, as DNA: TGTGCCAGCAGCCAGACAGGGGCTGGGGGCTACACCTTC.

This chain links TRBV5-1 with TRBJ2-1; 12 bases match TRBD2. Unmatched junction bases numbered 7, after V lost 4 bases and J lost 5 bases. The germline gives CDR1 SGHRS, CDR2 YFSETQ. This CDR3 region has 16 residues. As DNA, the CDR3 is TGCGCCAGCAGCCCGACTAGCGGGAGCATCAACAATGAGCAGTTCTTC. It encodes CASSPTSGSINNEQFF.

For this clone: Other DNA sequences from this sample encode an identical CDR3 as well. The J gene is TRBJ2-7, the V gene TRBV28; no reliable D call. From germline, CDR1 is MDHEN and CDR2 SYDVKM. This CDR3 is 12 amino acids long. V lost 5 bases, J lost 3 bases, and 8 bases lay in between. CDR3 sequence reads: CASSPDVYEQYF. The CDR3 DNA reads TGTGCCAGCAGTCCTGACGTCTACGAGCAGTACTTC.

This chain links TRBV5-1 with TRBJ1-1; D ambiguous. This CDR3 is built from 15 residues. Trimming removed 1 base from V and 4 bases from J, with 14 bases in between. Germline CDR1 and CDR2: SGHRS and YFSETQ. CDR3 sequence reads: CASSLSGAIGTEAFF. CDR3 bases: TGCGCCAGCAGCTTGTCTGGCGCGATTGGCACTGAAGCTTTCTTT.

The chain links TRBV18 to TRBJ2-7; D is ambiguous. The CDR3 spans 11 residues. Germline V gene data show CDR1 as KGHSH and CDR2 as LQKENI. The V end lost 3 bases, the J end lost 5 bases, and 5 bases lay between the germline ends. CDR3 sequence reads: CASSPVNEQYF. CDR3 DNA: TGTGCCAGCTCACCCGTCAACGAGCAGTACTTC.

V and J are TRBV30 and TRBJ2-2; D is possibly TRBD2 (6 bases). CDR3 length: 16 amino acids. Germline V CDR1 and CDR2: GTSNPN, SVGIG (reference sequence). The V end lost 2 bases, the J end lost 3 bases, and 16 bases lay between the germline ends. CDR3 nucleotides: TGTGCCTGGAGTTCACCCGGACTACCGGACACCGGGGAGCTGTTTTTT. Amino acid sequence: CAWSSPGLPDTGELFF.

As for this clone: In the same sample, other DNA sequences code for this CDR3. Here the CDR3 DNA reads TGCAGTGCTAGGTTCTATGAGCAGTTCTTC. Translated, it gives CSARFYEQFF. J is TRBJ2-1 and V is TRBV20-1; no definite D call. CDR3 length: 10 residues. Germline-derived CDR1 and CDR2 are DFQATT and SNEGSKA (reference sequence). The germline V and J ends were trimmed by 3 bases and 8 bases, with 5 bases remaining between them.

With regard to this clone: Other nucleotide sequences from this sample produce the same CDR3. The V gene is TRBV18, the J gene TRBJ1-1, with unresolved D. This CDR3 has 13 residues. Germline-derived CDR1 and CDR2 are KGHSH and LQKENI. Trimming took 2 bases from V and 3 from J, leaving 7 bases between them. The CDR3: CASSPGLDTEAFF. The CDR3 coding sequence is TGTGCCAGCTCACCAGGGCTTGACACTGAAGCTTTCTTT.

This rearrangement joins TRBV7-9 to TRBJ2-3; the match to TRBD2 covers 7 bases. V was pared by 5 bases and J by 8 bases, with 4 bases of the junction left unmatched. CDR3 size: 12 residues. Germline V gives CDR1 SEHNR, CDR2 FQNEAQ (reference sequence). CDR3 DNA: TGTGCCAGCAGCCCCGGGGAGGGTACGCAGTATTTT. Residues: CASSPGEGTQYF.

This chain connects TRBV28 to TRBJ2-7, with D maybe TRBD2 (5 bases). This CDR3 spans 13 amino acids. V lost 7 bases and J lost 13, with 23 bases in between. Per germline, CDR1 MDHEN and CDR2 SYDVKM. The chain's CDR3 is CASTTPSEGKVYF. CDR3 bases: TGTGCCAGCACCACCCCGAGCGAGGGCAAAGTTTACTTC.

This chain connects TRBV5-1 to TRBJ2-1; the D is unclear. The germline V gene encodes CDR1 SGHRS and CDR2 YFSETQ. The V end lost 0 bases, the J end lost 5 bases, and 9 bases lay between the germline ends. CDR3 length equals 14 residues. The CDR3 sequence: CASSLERVDNEQFF. The CDR3, as DNA: TGCGCCAGCAGCTTGGAACGGGTTGACAATGAGCAGTTCTTC.

This chain uses TRBV5-1 with TRBJ2-4, with 9 positions matching TRBD2. The CDR3 runs to 20 residues. Unmatched junction bases numbered 14, after V lost 0 bases and J lost 1 base. Per the germline V gene, CDR1 is SGHRS and CDR2 is YFSETQ. This CDR3 reads CASSLAAGTSLLGAKNIQYF. The CDR3 DNA reads as TGCGCCAGCAGCTTGGCGGCGGGGACTAGCCTCCTGGGGGCCAAAAACATTCAGTACTTC.

The chain combines TRBV19 with TRBJ1-2; D ambiguous. The CDR3 totals 16 residues. V was cut by 7 bases and J by 5 bases, with 23 bases left in between. Looked up from germline, CDR1 is LNHDA and CDR2 is SQIVND (reference sequence). The CDR3 protein is CASIDPALGRKYGYTF. DNA of the CDR3: TGTGCCAGTATCGATCCGGCCCTTGGACGGAAGTATGGCTACACCTTC.

The rearrangement links TRBV9 to TRBJ2-1; no firm D call. V was clipped by 0 bases and J by 9 bases, with 7 bases between them. Germline CDR1 reads SGDLS; CDR2 reads YYNGEE. The CDR3 runs to 12 residues. The CDR3 loop reads CASSVVGFEQFF. The DNA for the CDR3 is TGTGCCAGCAGCGTAGTGGGTTTTGAGCAGTTCTTC.

DNA of the CDR3: TGCAGCGTGTCCTCAAGGGGGGGGATCAGGGGTCCCCTATTCTACGAGCAGTACTTC. Amino acids: CSVSSRGGIRGPLFYEQYF. The V and J genes are TRBV29-1 and TRBJ2-7, with a possible D match to TRBD2 (7 bases). This CDR3 spans 19 amino acids. Germline CDR1 SQVTM, CDR2 ANQGSEA. The V gene lost 6 bases and the J gene lost 3 bases, with 33 bases spanning the gap.

The CDR3, as DNA: TGTGCCAGCAGCGAAAGGGGGGCTGGCTACACCTTC. Residues: CASSERGAGYTF. The V gene is TRBV5-5, the J gene TRBJ1-2, with a possible D match to TRBD1 (6 bases). The CDR3 has 12 amino acids. V was cut by 4 bases and J by 7 bases, with 11 bases left in between. CDR1 is SGHKS and CDR2 is YYEKEE in the germline V gene (reference sequence).

The chain combines TRBV7-2 with TRBJ2-6; D remains ambiguous. The V gene lost 0 bases and the J gene lost 1 base, with 10 bases spanning the gap. The CDR3 sequence is 17 residues long. Germline V CDR1 and CDR2: SGHTA, FQGNSA. The CDR3 DNA follows: TGTGCCAGCAGCTTAGCGACCTCCCCATCTGGGGCCAACGTCCTGACTTTC. Its translation: CASSLATSPSGANVLTF.

The chain recombines TRBV7-2 with TRBJ2-7, with a possible D match to TRBD2 (5 bases). The CDR3 runs 13 residues. Trimming removed 6 bases at V and 6 bases at J, with 15 bases between. Germline V gene data show CDR1 as SGHTA and CDR2 as FQGNSA. The DNA for the CDR3 is TGTGCCAGCAGTCGGGAAAGCGGCGGCGAGCAGTACTTC. This translates into CASSRESGGEQYF.

The chain joins TRBV27 to TRBJ1-2; 9 bases are shared with TRBD1. In germline, CDR1 is MNHEY, CDR2 SMNVEV (reference sequence). Trimming at V came to 5 bases and at J to 7 bases, leaving 11 bases not matched to a gene. The length of the CDR3 is 15 residues. CDR3 sequence reads: CASSVGTGLAGGYTF. The CDR3 nucleotides are TGTGCCAGCAGTGTCGGGACAGGGCTAGCGGGTGGCTACACCTTC.

The V gene is TRBV18, the J gene TRBJ2-4; D is uncertain. Germline CDR1 is KGHSH and CDR2 is LQKENI. The V gene lost 6 bases and the J gene lost 1 base, with 10 bases spanning the gap. The CDR3 is 14 residues long. This chain's CDR3 is CASSPQSAKNIQYF. The CDR3 bases are TGTGCCAGCTCGCCTCAGAGCGCCAAAAACATTCAGTACTTC. The complete variable domain, with remaining parts taken from reference TRBV18 and TRBJ2-4, reads NAGVMQNPRHLVRRRGQEARLRCSPMKGHSHVYWYRQLPEEGLKFMVYLQKENIIDESGMPKERFSAEFPKEGPSILRIQQVVRGDSAAYFCASSPQSAKNIQYFGAGTRLSVL.

The CDR3 region is CASTNDIYNEQFF. The DNA for the CDR3 is TGTGCCAGCACCAACGACATCTACAATGAGCAGTTCTTC. The gene calls are TRBV7-9 and TRBJ2-1, with D uncertain. V lost 7 bases, J lost 3 bases, and 10 bases lay in between. The germline V gene has CDR1 SEHNR and CDR2 FQNEAQ (reference sequence). There are 13 residues in the CDR3.

The CDR3 is CAISELWTGSTFYGYTF. The CDR3 DNA reads as TGTGCCATCAGTGAGCTTTGGACAGGCTCGACCTTTTATGGCTACACCTTC. V usage is TRBV10-3 and J usage is TRBJ1-2, with 7 bases fitting TRBD1. Trimming at V came to 2 bases and at J to 5 bases, leaving 14 bases not matched to a gene. The CDR3 is 17 amino acids. In germline, CDR1 is ENHRY, CDR2 SYGVKD.

The CDR3 DNA reads TGTGCCAGCAGCTCAGGGACCCACAATGAGCAGTTCTTC. Its protein is CASSSGTHNEQFF. The V and J genes are TRBV9 and TRBJ2-1; TRBD1 or TRBD2 may be the D gene (5 bases each). The length of the CDR3 is 13 residues. Trimming shortened V by 4 bases and J by 5 bases, and 10 bases separated the two germline ends. Germline V gene lookup returns CDR1 SGDLS and CDR2 YYNGEE.

The chain is built from TRBV20-1 and TRBJ2-5, with a possible D match to TRBD2 (5 bases). The CDR3 runs 11 residues. Trimming removed 8 bases from V and 5 bases from J, with 12 bases in between. Per the germline V gene, CDR1 is DFQATT and CDR2 is SNEGSKA (reference sequence). Here the CDR3 reads CSRGRGETQYF. The CDR3 DNA reads as TGCAGTCGTGGAAGAGGGGAGACCCAGTACTTC.

The chain employs TRBV19 and TRBJ1-2; D is ambiguous. The CDR3 sequence is 16 residues long. V shed 7 bases and J shed 0 bases, with 18 bases lying between them. CDR1 is LNHDA, CDR2 SQIVND, per germline (reference sequence). The CDR3 DNA sequence: TGTGCCAGTAAGGGTCACGGGATCTCCTCTAACTATGGCTACACCTTC. Translated: CASKGHGISSNYGYTF.

The chain employs TRBV9 and TRBJ1-2; 9 bases are shared with TRBD1. The J segment lost 8 bases and the V segment lost 4 bases, leaving 6 bases of the junction unmatched. Per germline, CDR1 SGDLS and CDR2 YYNGEE. The CDR3 covers 13 residues. The CDR3 bases are TGTGCCAGCAGCTTCCGGGACAGGGCCGGCTACACCTTC. Its protein product is CASSFRDRAGYTF.